The T cell receptor (beta chain) under discussion was sequenced for a study of OX40 agonist ivuxolimab in advanced cancers. Study in general: Participants averaged 60 years of age (range roughly 23 to 79) and were over 75% male. There were three patients with partial responses, one having hepatocellular carcinoma and two cutaneous melanoma.

Sequencing was performed with immunoSEQ multiplex PCR; in TCRdb, only in-frame clones are kept and a portion is missing. The repertoire holds approximately 44,000 clones, with roughly 80% as singletons. CDR3 size: 15 residues. V trimming: 3 bases; J trimming: 2 bases; junction bases outside the gene matches: 2. The germline V gene encodes CDR1 SGHNT and CDR2 YENEEA. Broader study findings: Among some nonresponders, normalized T-cell clonal expansion was also low.

As for this clone: The target antigen is unknown.

The TCR originated in an adult with an advanced solid tumor such as melanoma, head and neck, liver or kidney cancer. This material consisted of CD4+ or CD8+ T cells sorted from blood, taken in a trial of the OX40 agonist ivuxolimab. The chain joins TRBV11-3 to TRBJ2-1; 9 bases match TRBD2. The CDR3 sequence is CASSFGGRAYNEQFF. DNA for the CDR3: TGTGCCAGCAGCTTTGGCGGGAGGGCCTACAATGAGCAGTTCTTC.